The clone carrying this T cell receptor beta chain has only a few counts. As yet, its antigen is unknown. The sample originates from a study of human T cells and chemical hapten exposure. The library attached unique molecular identifiers to individual cDNA molecules. MiXCR, applied by TCRdb to the RACE reads, yields one record per CDR3 protein. Found here are 75,000 to 100,000 distinct CDR3 sequences, about 9.3% of them singletons; the top ten hold about 2%. Described time point: patch test 2, 6 weeks after DPC sensitization. This sample's treatment: therapeutic diphenylcyclopropenone sensitization with weekly scalp DPC. Study conclusions and caveats: In comparison with controls, expanded TCRs gave rise to a significantly larger number of large CDR3 similarity clusters.

CDR3 length equals 14 residues. J gave up 4 bases and V 3 bases, and 3 bases lay outside the gene matches. Germline CDR1 SGHDT, CDR2 YYEEEE. The sequencing here drew on whole blood, taken in connection with sensitization to the hapten diphenylcyclopropenone (DPC). This receptor was taken from a woman aged 40 to 50 with alopecia areata. Some clones in this sample may be carry-over from other donors' samples. This chain joins TRBV5-6 and TRBJ1-5; 8 bases match TRBD1. CDR3 in DNA: TGTGCCAGCAGCTGGGGACAGGTAAATCAGCCCCAGCATTTT. It translates to CASSWGQVNQPQHF.